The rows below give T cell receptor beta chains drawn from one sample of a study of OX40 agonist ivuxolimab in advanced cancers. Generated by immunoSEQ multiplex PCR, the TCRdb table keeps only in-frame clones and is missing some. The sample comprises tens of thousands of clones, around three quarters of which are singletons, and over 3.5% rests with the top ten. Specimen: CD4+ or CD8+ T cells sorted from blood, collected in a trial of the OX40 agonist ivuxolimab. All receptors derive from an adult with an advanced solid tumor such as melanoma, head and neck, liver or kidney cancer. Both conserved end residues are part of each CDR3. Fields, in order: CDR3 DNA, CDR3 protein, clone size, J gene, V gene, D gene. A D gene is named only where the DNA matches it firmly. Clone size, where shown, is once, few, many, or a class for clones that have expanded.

TGTGCCAGTCGGGACAGTGGGAATTCACCCCTCCACTTT CASRDSGNSPLHF few TRBJ1-6 TRBV19 TRBD1
TGTGCCAGCAGCCGAACAGGGGGCTCCTACAATGAGCAGTTCTTC CASSRTGGSYNEQFF NA TRBJ2-1 TRBV11-2 TRBD1
TGTGCCAGCAGGGCCAGGGCGGTCTACACTGAAGCTTTCTTT CASRARAVYTEAFF NA TRBJ1-1 TRBV7-2 NA
TGTGCTAGTGGTTCCGGGACGGGGCAAGGGGCAGGGGCCAACGTCCTGACTTTC CASGSGTGQGAGANVLTF NA TRBJ2-6 TRBV12-5 NA
TGTGCCAGCAGCTTGCCTGCGGGAGCGGGCACCGGGGAGCTGTTTTTT CASSLPAGAGTGELFF NA TRBJ2-2 TRBV5-4 TRBD2
TGTGCCTCCCGGGACAGGGGAGGTGAAAAACTGTTTTTT CASRDRGGEKLFF NA TRBJ1-4 TRBV6-1 TRBD1
TGCGCCAGCAGCTTCGGGACTAGCGGTGACAATGAGCAGTTCTTC CASSFGTSGDNEQFF NA TRBJ2-1 TRBV5-1 TRBD2
TGTGCCAGTAGTGGACAGGGTCCGGGTGAAGCTTTCTTT CASSGQGPGEAFF NA TRBJ1-1 TRBV19 TRBD1
TGTGCCAGTAACTGGGACAGGGCCACCGGGGAGCTGTTTTTT CASNWDRATGELFF NA TRBJ2-2 TRBV19 TRBD1
TGTGCCAGGAAGGACGGCGCTGGGCCCAGCTATGGCTACACCTTC CARKDGAGPSYGYTF NA TRBJ1-2 TRBV19 NA
TGTGCCAGCAGCTTTATAAGGGAAACTGAAGCTTTCTTT CASSFIRETEAFF medium-sized TRBJ1-1 TRBV11-3 NA
TGTGCCAGCAGCTTGTCAGGGGCGGGCACCGGGGAGCTGTTTTTT CASSLSGAGTGELFF NA TRBJ2-2 TRBV7-9 NA
TGTGCCAGCAGCGCCGGACTAGCGGGAACCTACAATGAGCAGTTCTTC CASSAGLAGTYNEQFF NA TRBJ2-1 TRBV5-6 TRBD2
TGTGCCAGTAATGTCCCGGGACAGGGTTCTAACTATGGCTACACCTTC CASNVPGQGSNYGYTF few TRBJ1-2 TRBV19 TRBD1
TGCAGCGTTGTCGTGCGGGAGGGGCAGTTCTTC CSVVVREGQFF NA TRBJ2-1 TRBV29-1 TRBD2
TGTGCCAGCAGCGCTTTGGCAAGCGATCAGCCCCAGCATTTT CASSALASDQPQHF NA TRBJ1-5 TRBV6-1 NA
TGTGCCAGCAGCTTAGTTATAAATGAGCAGTTCTTC CASSLVINEQFF NA TRBJ2-1 TRBV7-2 NA
TGTGCCAGCAGCTTAGAGTGGTGGAAGGACAGGTCTTACTATGGCTACACCTTC CASSLEWWKDRSYYGYTF NA TRBJ1-2 TRBV7-2 TRBD1
TGCGCCAGCAGCTTGACACTCCAATTCGCTGAAGCTTTCTTT CASSLTLQFAEAFF NA TRBJ1-1 TRBV5-1 NA
TGTGCCAGCTCACCAGTCGCGGCGGTTGGGACGGAACAGTACTTC CASSPVAAVGTEQYF NA TRBJ2-4 TRBV18 NA
TGTGCCAGTTGTCCTCAGGGGGAAGGACCCCAGCATTTT CASCPQGEGPQHF NA TRBJ1-5 TRBV6-5 TRBD1
TGCGCCAGCAGTGATGGGGTCTTGAACACCGGGGAGCTGTTTTTT CASSDGVLNTGELFF NA TRBJ2-2 TRBV10-1 NA
TGTGCCAGCAGCTTGGTTCGGGGGCGAGATTTTGGCTACACCTTC CASSLVRGRDFGYTF NA TRBJ1-2 TRBV5-8 NA
TGTGCCAGCAGCGTAGCCGGGCCCGGAAACACCATATATTTT CASSVAGPGNTIYF NA TRBJ1-3 TRBV9 NA
TGTGCCAGCAGCCGGACAGGGGGCTATGATGAGCAGTTCTTC CASSRTGGYDEQFF NA TRBJ2-1 TRBV5-4 TRBD1
TGTGCCAGCACGGGCGGGAGGGGCACCGGGGAGCTGTTTTTT CASTGGRGTGELFF NA TRBJ2-2 TRBV2 TRBD2
TGTGCCAGTAGTATAGGGGGAAACTATGGCTACACCTTC CASSIGGNYGYTF NA TRBJ1-2 TRBV19 NA
TGTGCCAGCAGGCGACAGGGGGCCTACGAGCAGTACTTC CASRRQGAYEQYF NA TRBJ2-7 TRBV7-2 TRBD1
TGTGCCAGCAGCCCGGGAAGGGGTACGAATCAGCCCCAGCATTTT CASSPGRGTNQPQHF NA TRBJ1-5 TRBV6-1 NA
TGTGCCAGCTCACCCCCGGGACTAGCGGGGCGCACAGATACGCAGTATTTT CASSPPGLAGRTDTQYF NA TRBJ2-3 TRBV18 TRBD2
TGTGCCAGCAGCACTGCTCAGGGTAGCGGGAGTCAAGAGACCCAGTACTTC CASSTAQGSGSQETQYF few TRBJ2-5 TRBV4-2 TRBD2
TGTGCCGGGAGACTAGCGGGGAGGGATACGCAGTATTTT CAGRLAGRDTQYF NA TRBJ2-3 TRBV6-1 TRBD2
TGTGCCAGTAGTAGATCCGTCGGGGATACGCAGTATTTT CASSRSVGDTQYF NA TRBJ2-3 TRBV19 NA
TGTGCCTCCCAGGGGGACTCCTACGAGCAGTACTTC CASQGDSYEQYF NA TRBJ2-7 TRBV30 TRBD1
TGTGCCAGCAGCACCAGAGGGGATAGCACTGAAGCTTTCTTT CASSTRGDSTEAFF NA TRBJ1-1 TRBV6-6 NA
TGTGCCTGGAGTGGCGGACAAGGGAACACTGAAGCTTTCTTT CAWSGGQGNTEAFF NA TRBJ1-1 TRBV30 NA
TGTGCCAGCAGCTTATTGGGCAGGGTGGGCGGCGAGCAGTACTTC CASSLLGRVGGEQYF NA TRBJ2-7 TRBV7-2 NA
TGTGCCAGCAGCCTATCCCCGGGACAAGATTACAATGAGCAGTTCTTC CASSLSPGQDYNEQFF NA TRBJ2-1 TRBV7-3 NA
TGTGCCAGCAGTTGGCTAGCGGGGGGGTCCAATGAGCAGTTCTTC CASSWLAGGSNEQFF NA TRBJ2-1 TRBV27 TRBD2
TGTGCCAGCAGCCCCGGGACAGCCAACACCGGGGAGCTGTTTTTT CASSPGTANTGELFF NA TRBJ2-2 TRBV5-4 TRBD1
TGTGCCAGCAGAACGCGGCTACAGGGGTACACTGAAGCTTTCTTT CASRTRLQGYTEAFF few TRBJ1-1 TRBV28 TRBD1
TGTGCCAGCTCACAATCGGGGCTAGAGACCCAGTACTTC CASSQSGLETQYF NA TRBJ2-5 TRBV18 NA
TGCGCCAGCAGGCCTCAGGGTGATGAAAAACTGTTTTTT CASRPQGDEKLFF NA TRBJ1-4 TRBV5-1 NA
TGTGCCAGCAGTTTATGGGGGGACAGGGGCGGTAATTCACCCCTCCACTTT CASSLWGDRGGNSPLHF NA TRBJ1-6 TRBV28 TRBD1
TGTGCCACCAGCACACGCAGCCAGATGAGTTCCAATGAGCAGTTCTTC CATSTRSQMSSNEQFF once TRBJ2-1 TRBV15 NA
TGTGCCAGTAGTATTCGGCGAGGCGGTTCCTACGAGCAGTACTTC CASSIRRGGSYEQYF NA TRBJ2-7 TRBV19 NA
TGCGCCAGCAGCGCCATCAATTCACCCCTCCACTTT CASSAINSPLHF NA TRBJ1-6 TRBV5-1 NA
TGTGCCAGCTCACCACTACAGAGGGCAGGGGGTTATGGCTACACCTTC CASSPLQRAGGYGYTF NA TRBJ1-2 TRBV18 TRBD1
TGTGCCAGCAGTTTATCGGGACTAGCGGGGAATGAGCAGTTCTTC CASSLSGLAGNEQFF NA TRBJ2-1 TRBV27 TRBD2
TGTGCCAGCAGTTCCGGGGGGCACTACGAGCAGTACTTC CASSSGGHYEQYF NA TRBJ2-7 TRBV28 NA